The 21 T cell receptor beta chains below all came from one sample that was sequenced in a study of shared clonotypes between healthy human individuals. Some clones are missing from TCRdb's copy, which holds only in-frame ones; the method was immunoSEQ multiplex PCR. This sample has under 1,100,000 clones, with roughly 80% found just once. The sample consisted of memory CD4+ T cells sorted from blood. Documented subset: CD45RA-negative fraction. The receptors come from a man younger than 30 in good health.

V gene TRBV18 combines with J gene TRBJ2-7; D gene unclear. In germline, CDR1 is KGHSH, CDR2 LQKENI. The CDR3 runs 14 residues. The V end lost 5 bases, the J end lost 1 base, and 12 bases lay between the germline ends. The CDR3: CASSKGYNSYEQYF. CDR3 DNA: TGTGCCAGCTCAAAAGGGTACAATTCCTACGAGCAGTACTTC.

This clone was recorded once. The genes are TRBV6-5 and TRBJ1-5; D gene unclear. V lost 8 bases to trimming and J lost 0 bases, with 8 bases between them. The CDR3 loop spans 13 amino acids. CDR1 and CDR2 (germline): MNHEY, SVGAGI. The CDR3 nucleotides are TGTGCCAGCCGAATAGATAGCAATCAGCCCCAGCATTTT. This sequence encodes CASRIDSNQPQHF.

CDR3 sequence reads: CASSFDGLAGSSEQYF. DNA of the CDR3: TGTGCCAGCAGCTTCGACGGACTAGCGGGAAGCTCCGAGCAGTACTTC. The rearrangement links TRBV7-2 to TRBJ2-7, with TRBD2 identical over 12 bases. The CDR3 sequence is 16 residues long. J gave up 6 bases and V 3 bases, and 9 bases lay outside the gene matches. Germline V gene data show CDR1 as SGHTA and CDR2 as FQGNSA.

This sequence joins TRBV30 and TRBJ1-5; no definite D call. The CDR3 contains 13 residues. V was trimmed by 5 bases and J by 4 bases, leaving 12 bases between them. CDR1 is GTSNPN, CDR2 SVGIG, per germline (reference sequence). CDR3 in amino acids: CAWGSGKNQPQHF. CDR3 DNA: TGTGCCTGGGGGTCCGGGAAGAATCAGCCCCAGCATTTT.

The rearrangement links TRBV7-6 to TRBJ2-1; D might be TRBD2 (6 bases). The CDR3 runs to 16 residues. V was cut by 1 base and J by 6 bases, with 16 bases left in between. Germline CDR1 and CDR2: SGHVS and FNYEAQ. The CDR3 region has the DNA TGTGCCAGCAGCTTAGTCCCCGCCGGCGGGACCAATGAGCAGTTCTTC. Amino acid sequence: CASSLVPAGGTNEQFF.

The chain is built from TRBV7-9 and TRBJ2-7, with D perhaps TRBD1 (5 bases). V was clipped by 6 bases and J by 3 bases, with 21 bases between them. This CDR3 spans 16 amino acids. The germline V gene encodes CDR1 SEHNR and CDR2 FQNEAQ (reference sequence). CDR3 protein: CASSHDSSNRLYEQYF. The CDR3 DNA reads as TGTGCCAGCAGTCACGACTCGTCGAACAGGCTCTACGAGCAGTACTTC.

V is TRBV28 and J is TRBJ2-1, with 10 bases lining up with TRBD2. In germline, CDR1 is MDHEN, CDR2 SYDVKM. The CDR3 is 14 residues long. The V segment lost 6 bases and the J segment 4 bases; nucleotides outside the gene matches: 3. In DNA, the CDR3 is TGTGCCAGCAGGCTACTAGCGGGGTACAATGAGCAGTTCTTC. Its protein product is CASRLLAGYNEQFF. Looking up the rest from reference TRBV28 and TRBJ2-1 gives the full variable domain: DVKVTQSSRYLVKRTGEKVFLECVQDMDHENMFWYRQDPGLGLRLIYFSYDVKMKEKGDIPEGYSVSREKKERFSLILESASTNQTSMYLCASRLLAGYNEQFFGPGTRLTVL.

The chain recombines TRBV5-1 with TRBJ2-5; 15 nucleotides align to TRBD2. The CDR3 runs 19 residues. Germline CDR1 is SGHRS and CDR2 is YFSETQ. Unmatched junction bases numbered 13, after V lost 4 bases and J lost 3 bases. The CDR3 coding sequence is TGCGCCAGCAGCGCGTGGACTAGCGGGGGGGCGGTCTGGGAAGAGACCCAGTACTTC. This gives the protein CASSAWTSGGAVWEETQYF.

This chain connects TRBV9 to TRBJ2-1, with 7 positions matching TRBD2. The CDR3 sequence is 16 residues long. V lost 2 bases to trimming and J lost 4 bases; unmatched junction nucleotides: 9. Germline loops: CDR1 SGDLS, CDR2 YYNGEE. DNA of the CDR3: TGTGCCAGCAGCGTCGTTAGCGGGCCAGGTTACAATGAGCAGTTCTTC. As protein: CASSVVSGPGYNEQFF.

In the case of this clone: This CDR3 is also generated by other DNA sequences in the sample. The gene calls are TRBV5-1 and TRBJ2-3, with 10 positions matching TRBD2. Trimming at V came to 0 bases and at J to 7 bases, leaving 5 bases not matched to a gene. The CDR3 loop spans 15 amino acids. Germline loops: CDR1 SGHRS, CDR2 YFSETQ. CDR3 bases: TGCGCCAGCAGCTTGGTTAGCGGGGGGAGAAATACGCAGTATTTT. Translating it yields CASSLVSGGRNTQYF.

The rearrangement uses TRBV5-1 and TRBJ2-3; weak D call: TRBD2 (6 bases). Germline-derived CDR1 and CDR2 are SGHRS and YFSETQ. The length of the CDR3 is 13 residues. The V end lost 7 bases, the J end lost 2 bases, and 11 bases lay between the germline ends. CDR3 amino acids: CASFSGFTDTQYF. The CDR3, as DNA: TGCGCCAGCTTTAGCGGATTCACAGATACGCAGTATTTT.

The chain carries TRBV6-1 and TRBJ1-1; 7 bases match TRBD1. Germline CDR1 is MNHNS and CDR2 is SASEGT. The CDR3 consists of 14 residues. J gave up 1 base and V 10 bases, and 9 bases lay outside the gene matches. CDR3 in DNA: TGTGCCACCCGAAGGACAGGTTGGAACACTGAAGCTTTCTTT. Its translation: CATRRTGWNTEAFF.

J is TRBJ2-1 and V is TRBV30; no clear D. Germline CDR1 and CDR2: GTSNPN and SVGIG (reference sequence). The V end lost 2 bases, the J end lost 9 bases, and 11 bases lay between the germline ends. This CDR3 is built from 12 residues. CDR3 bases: TGTGCCTGGAGTTACAGCCTCGGTGAGCAGTTCTTC. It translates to CAWSYSLGEQFF. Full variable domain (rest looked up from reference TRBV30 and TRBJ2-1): SQTIHQWPATLVQPVGSPLSLECTVEGTSNPNLYWYRQAAGRGLQLLFYSVGIGQISSEVPQNLSASRPQDRQFILSSKKLLLSDSGFYLCAWSYSLGEQFFGPGTRLTVL.

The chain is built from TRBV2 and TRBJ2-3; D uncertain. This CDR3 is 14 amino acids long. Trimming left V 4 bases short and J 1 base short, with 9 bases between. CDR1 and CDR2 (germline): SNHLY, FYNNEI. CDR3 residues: CASSALWGTDTQYF. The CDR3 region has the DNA TGTGCCAGCAGTGCCTTATGGGGCACAGATACGCAGTATTTT. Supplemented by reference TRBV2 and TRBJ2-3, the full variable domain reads EPEVTQTPSHQVTQMGQEVILRCVPISNHLYFYWYRQILGQKVEFLVSFYNNEISEKSEIFDDQFSVERPDGSNFTLKIRSTKLEDSAMYFCASSALWGTDTQYFGPGTRLTVL.

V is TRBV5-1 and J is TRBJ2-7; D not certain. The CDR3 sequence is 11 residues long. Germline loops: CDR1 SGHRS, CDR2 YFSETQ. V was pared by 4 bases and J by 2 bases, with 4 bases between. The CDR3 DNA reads TGCGCCAGCAGCCAACCCTACGAGCAGTACTTC. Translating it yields CASSQPYEQYF.

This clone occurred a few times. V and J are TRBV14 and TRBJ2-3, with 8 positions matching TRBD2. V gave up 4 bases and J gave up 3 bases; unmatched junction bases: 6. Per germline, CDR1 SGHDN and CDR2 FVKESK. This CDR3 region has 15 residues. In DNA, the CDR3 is TGTGCCAGCAGCCCACAACGGGGGGGTACAGATACGCAGTATTTT. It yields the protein CASSPQRGGTDTQYF. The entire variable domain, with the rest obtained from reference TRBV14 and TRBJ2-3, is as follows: EAGVTQFPSHSVIEKGQTVTLRCDPISGHDNLYWYRRVMGKEIKFLLHFVKESKQDESGMPNNRFLAERTGGTYSTLKVQPAELEDSGVYFCASSPQRGGTDTQYFGPGTRLTVL.

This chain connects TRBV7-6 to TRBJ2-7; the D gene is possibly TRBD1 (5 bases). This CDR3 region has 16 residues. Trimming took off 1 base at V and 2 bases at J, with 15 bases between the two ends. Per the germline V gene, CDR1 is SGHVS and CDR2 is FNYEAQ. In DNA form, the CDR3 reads TGTGCCAGCAGCTTAGATCAGGGCGGCTCTACCTACGAGCAGTACTTC. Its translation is CASSLDQGGSTYEQYF. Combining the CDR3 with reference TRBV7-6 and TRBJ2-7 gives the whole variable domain GAGVSQSPRYKVTKRGQDVALRCDPISGHVSLYWYRQALGQGPEFLTYFNYEAQQDKSGLPNDRFSAERPEGSISTLTIQRTEQRDSAMYRCASSLDQGGSTYEQYFGPGTRLTVT.

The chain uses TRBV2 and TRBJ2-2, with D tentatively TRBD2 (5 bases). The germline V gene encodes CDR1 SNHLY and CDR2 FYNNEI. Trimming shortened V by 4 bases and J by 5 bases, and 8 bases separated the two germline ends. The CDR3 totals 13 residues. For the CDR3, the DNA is TGTGCCAGCAGTGCAGAGGGAACCGGGGAGCTGTTTTTT. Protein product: CASSAEGTGELFF.

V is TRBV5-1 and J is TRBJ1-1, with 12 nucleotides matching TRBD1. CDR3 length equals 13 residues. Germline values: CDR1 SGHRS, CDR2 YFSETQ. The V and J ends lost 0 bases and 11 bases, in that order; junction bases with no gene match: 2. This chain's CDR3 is CASSLVGQGAAFF. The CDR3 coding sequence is TGCGCCAGCAGCTTGGTGGGACAGGGGGCGGCTTTCTTT. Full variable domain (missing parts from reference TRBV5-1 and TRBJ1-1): KAGVTQTPRYLIKTRGQQVTLSCSPISGHRSVSWYQQTPGQGLQFLFEYFSETQRNKGNFPGRFSGRQFSNSRSEMNVSTLELGDSALYLCASSLVGQGAAFFGQGTRLTVV.

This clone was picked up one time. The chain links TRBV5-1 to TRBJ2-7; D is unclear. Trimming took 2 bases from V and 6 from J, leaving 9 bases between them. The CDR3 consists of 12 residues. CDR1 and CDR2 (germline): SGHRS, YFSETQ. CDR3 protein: CASSFGQSEQYF. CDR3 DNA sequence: TGCGCCAGCAGCTTCGGCCAGAGCGAGCAGTACTTC.

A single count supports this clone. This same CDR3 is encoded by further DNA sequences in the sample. CDR3 in amino acids: CASSPGSSGANVLTF. Written as DNA, the CDR3 is TGCGCCAGCAGCCCCGGCAGCTCTGGGGCCAACGTCCTGACTTTC. This chain links TRBV5-1 with TRBJ2-6; no clear D. Per germline, CDR1 SGHRS and CDR2 YFSETQ. The V end was cut by 4 bases, the J end by 0 bases, with 8 bases between. This CDR3 has 15 amino acids.